The clone carrying this T cell receptor beta chain was counted at least ten times. TCRdb re-called the RT-PCR reads with MiXCR, one entry per CDR3 protein. This sample yields about 680,000 distinct CDR3 sequences, of which 14% are seen a single time; 3.6% belongs to the top ten. The CDR3 loop spans 13 amino acids. With 8 bases removed from V and 5 bases from J, the gap between germline ends came to 15 bases. Germline V lookup: CDR1 MNHEY, CDR2 SVGAGI. The chain has TRBV6-5 and TRBJ2-5; possibly TRBD2 for D (5 bases). This TCR derives from a female donor in good health, serving as a healthy control. Sequenced input: memory CD4+ T cells from blood. CDR3 nucleotide sequence: TGTGCCAGCCAAACGGGAATTCGGGAGACCCAGTACTTC. Its translation is CASQTGIRETQYF.